The clone carrying this TCR beta chain was seen a handful of times. CDR1 is MDHEN, CDR2 SYDVKM, per germline. The CDR3 length is 16 residues. The V gene lost 0 bases and the J gene lost 5 bases, with 14 bases spanning the gap. Primed by a sample-barcoded 5' primer and a J-beta primer mix, a second PCR proceeded for 7 to 11 cycles. One entry per CDR3 protein results from TCRdb running MiXCR on the 5' RACE reads. The data show 1.5 million to 2 million distinct CDR3 sequences, roughly 27% seen once. The data were taken from a study of blood T cells in healthy people across ages. This sequence was found in a woman in her thirties in good health. The source material was blood. J is TRBJ2-1 and V is TRBV28, with TRBD2 as a possible D gene (6 bases). This CDR3 is CASSLWGLAENNEQFF. For the CDR3, the DNA is TGTGCCAGCAGTTTATGGGGGTTAGCGGAAAACAATGAGCAGTTCTTC.